A single sample is the source of the 19 T cell receptor beta chains below, sequenced in a study of blood T cell repertoires in COVID-19. Produced via immunoSEQ multiplex PCR; TCRdb's table is partial and in-frame only. The data show 250,000 to 350,000 clones, roughly 90% seen once. Input material: peripheral blood. The receptor source for this set is a woman in her twenties or thirties with COVID-19, enrolled during active disease.

The chain recombines TRBV28 with TRBJ2-5, with 7 bases that match TRBD1. The V segment lost 2 bases and the J segment 6 bases; nucleotides outside the gene matches: 9. Germline assignment: CDR1 MDHEN and CDR2 SYDVKM. This CDR3 spans 15 amino acids. CDR3 sequence (DNA): TGTGCCAGCAGTTTACCCACAGGGGAAATAAAGACCCAGTACTTC. Translating it yields CASSLPTGEIKTQYF.

J is TRBJ1-4 and V is TRBV9, with D possibly matching TRBD1 (6 bases). Germline V gene data show CDR1 as SGDLS and CDR2 as YYNGEE. Trimming left V 0 bases short and J 6 bases short, with 12 bases between. The length of the CDR3 is 15 residues. The CDR3 spells CASSVALGAYEKLFF. As DNA, the CDR3 is TGTGCCAGCAGCGTAGCTCTGGGGGCCTATGAAAAACTGTTTTTT.

V and J are TRBV27 and TRBJ1-1; D not certain. CDR3 length: 14 amino acids. Germline assignment: CDR1 MNHEY and CDR2 SMNVEV (reference sequence). V was shortened by 5 bases and J by 1 base, with 11 bases between the two germline ends. Here the CDR3 reads CASSNRRENTEAFF. The CDR3 DNA sequence: TGTGCCAGCAGTAATAGGCGGGAGAACACTGAAGCTTTCTTT.

The rearrangement uses TRBV30 and TRBJ1-2, with 9 bases that match TRBD1. Germline CDR1 GTSNPN, CDR2 SVGIG (reference sequence). This CDR3 region has 14 residues. With V trimmed by 5 bases and J by 4 bases, 8 bases remained unmatched. CDR3 loop: CAWAPGQGGYGYTF. CDR3 DNA sequence: TGTGCCTGGGCTCCGGGACAGGGAGGCTATGGCTACACCTTC.

V usage is TRBV5-5 and J usage is TRBJ2-7; a possible D gene is TRBD1 (5 bases). The CDR3 length is 14 residues. Germline CDR1 SGHKS, CDR2 YYEKEE (reference sequence). V was shortened by 4 bases and J by 7 bases, with 18 bases between the two germline ends. The CDR3 DNA reads TGTGCCAGCAGCACGGGCCCTTCCAGGGTGGAGCAGTACTTC. As protein: CASSTGPSRVEQYF.

The rearrangement joins TRBV11-2 to TRBJ2-7; D remains ambiguous. In germline, CDR1 is SGHAT, CDR2 FQNNGV. V was trimmed by 3 bases and J by 5 bases, leaving 17 bases between them. The CDR3 has 15 amino acids. The CDR3 reads CASSFPGLEFDEQYF. The CDR3 DNA sequence: TGTGCCAGCAGCTTCCCAGGCCTCGAATTCGACGAGCAGTACTTC.

The V gene is TRBV9, the J gene TRBJ2-5; D might be TRBD2 (5 bases). This CDR3 contains 15 residues. The V gene lost 0 bases and the J gene lost 2 bases, with 11 bases spanning the gap. Germline loops: CDR1 SGDLS, CDR2 YYNGEE. The CDR3 nucleotides are TGTGCCAGCAGCGTAGGGACTGGGGATCAAGAGACCCAGTACTTC. Translating it yields CASSVGTGDQETQYF.

The genes are TRBV4-2 and TRBJ1-1, with 7 bases aligning to TRBD1. Germline V gives CDR1 LGHNA, CDR2 YNFKEQ. The V segment lost 2 bases and the J segment 0 bases; nucleotides outside the gene matches: 3. The CDR3 has 15 residues. DNA of the CDR3: TGTGCCAGCAGCCAACCGGGACAGTTGAACACTGAAGCTTTCTTT. This translates into CASSQPGQLNTEAFF.

As DNA, the CDR3 is TGTGCCAGCAGCCGACTAGCGGGCTACGAGCAGTACTTC. Translating it yields CASSRLAGYEQYF. This chain connects TRBV6-1 to TRBJ2-7; TRBD2 matches 10 bases. CDR3 length: 13 amino acids. J lost 3 bases, V lost 6 bases, and 2 bases had no gene match. CDR1 is MNHNS and CDR2 is SASEGT in the germline V gene.

The V call is TRBV13, the J call TRBJ2-7, with 8 nucleotides matching TRBD1. Germline-derived CDR1 and CDR2 are PRHDT and FYEKMQ (reference sequence). This CDR3 has 17 amino acids. After removal of 5 bases from V and 7 bases from J, the junction contained 19 bases not matched to a gene. Here the CDR3 DNA reads TGTGCCAGCAGCCTCAACCCGGCGGCGACAGGGGTTTTTGAGCAGTACTTC. Its translation: CASSLNPAATGVFEQYF.

This chain connects TRBV27 to TRBJ1-1, with D tentatively TRBD1 (5 bases). Trimming removed 6 bases from V and 4 bases from J, with 21 bases in between. The CDR3 sequence is 16 residues long. Per germline, CDR1 MNHEY and CDR2 SMNVEV (reference sequence). The CDR3 is CASSSVYGGTPTEAFF. The CDR3 DNA reads as TGTGCCAGCAGCTCCGTTTACGGGGGGACCCCCACTGAAGCTTTCTTT.

V is TRBV18 and J is TRBJ1-1, with D unresolved. CDR3 length: 16 residues. The V gene's germline CDR1 is KGHSH and CDR2 LQKENI. Deletions cut 1 base from V and 1 base from J, with 13 bases between. The CDR3 reads CASSPLSRTKNTEAFF. DNA for the CDR3: TGTGCCAGCTCACCACTTTCCAGGACTAAGAACACTGAAGCTTTCTTT.

This clone has only one observation. The V gene is TRBV11-2, the J gene TRBJ2-7; a possible D gene is TRBD1 (6 bases). Looked up from germline, CDR1 is SGHAT and CDR2 is FQNNGV. The CDR3 length is 14 residues. The germline V and J ends were trimmed by 1 base and 3 bases, with 10 bases remaining between them. The CDR3 DNA reads as TGTGCCAGCAGCTTAGGAGTAGGGGGCTACGAGCAGTACTTC. Translation gives CASSLGVGGYEQYF.

The chain has TRBV5-4 and TRBJ2-7; unclear D gene. Trimming shortened V by 4 bases and J by 5 bases, and 7 bases separated the two germline ends. CDR1 and CDR2 from the germline V gene are SGHNT and YYREEE (reference sequence). The CDR3 spans 11 residues. The DNA for the CDR3 is TGTGCCAGCAGCCGCGGCGACGAGCAGTACTTC. Translating gives CASSRGDEQYF.

The chain recombines TRBV5-1 with TRBJ2-6, with 7 positions matching TRBD2. This CDR3 comprises 15 residues. With V trimmed by 5 bases and J by 2 bases, 4 bases remained unmatched. Per germline, CDR1 SGHRS and CDR2 YFSETQ. The CDR3 DNA sequence: TGCGCCAGCAGTACTGCGGGGGCTGGGGCCAACGTCCTGACTTTC. Its protein is CASSTAGAGANVLTF.

The rearrangement joins TRBV11-2 to TRBJ1-5, with 7 bases aligning to TRBD1. Germline loops: CDR1 SGHAT, CDR2 FQNNGV. Unmatched junction bases numbered 8, after V lost 0 bases and J lost 6 bases. This CDR3 is 16 amino acids long. The CDR3 loop reads CASSLERGTAGQPQHF. CDR3 nucleotide sequence: TGTGCCAGCAGCTTAGAAAGGGGGACAGCGGGTCAGCCCCAGCATTTT.

The V call is TRBV4-1, the J call TRBJ2-7, with a tentative D call TRBD1 (5 bases). This CDR3 contains 14 residues. CDR1 and CDR2 (germline): MGHRA, YSYEKL. V lost 1 base and J 5 bases, leaving 12 bases between the germline ends. The CDR3 bases are TGCGCCAGCAGCCAAGTCTCCAGGGCCGACGAGCAGTACTTC. Its translation is CASSQVSRADEQYF.

The rearrangement uses TRBV18 and TRBJ1-1; 8 bases are a match to TRBD1. The germline gives CDR1 KGHSH, CDR2 LQKENI. J lost 0 bases, V lost 3 bases, and 9 bases had no gene match. This CDR3 region has 17 residues. The CDR3 region has the DNA TGTGCCAGCTCACCGTTGGGACAGGAGGCAATGAACACTGAAGCTTTCTTT. The encoded protein is CASSPLGQEAMNTEAFF.

The genes are TRBV7-9 and TRBJ1-4, with TRBD1 identical over 8 bases. The CDR3 runs 15 residues. The J segment lost 7 bases and the V segment lost 5 bases, leaving 9 bases of the junction unmatched. In germline, CDR1 is SEHNR, CDR2 FQNEAQ (reference sequence). The chain's CDR3 is CASSARGQGSEKLFF. The DNA for the CDR3 is TGTGCCAGCAGCGCCAGGGGGCAGGGGAGTGAAAAACTGTTTTTT.